This T cell receptor (beta chain) was profiled in a study of cytomegalovirus exposure and HLA in healthy donors. In the study overall: The 120 validation repertoires were produced on the same platform as the roughly 690 repertoires of the first cohort. This was reported in a later analysis.

Generated by immunoSEQ multiplex PCR, the TCRdb table keeps only in-frame clones and is missing some. This sample has more than 95,000 clones; more than 85% occur once, and the top ten carry around 4.5%. Only one count was recorded for this clone. The antigen is unknown. V lost 7 bases and J lost 4, with 17 bases in between. Germline V gene sequence: CDR1 LNHDA, CDR2 SQIVND (reference sequence). This CDR3 contains 15 residues. The study drew the donors from its approximately 110-subject validation cohort, separate from the approximately 700-subject first cohort. General study results and limits: The CMV antigen specificity of a few CMV-associated chains was confirmed through in vitro analysis. Most TCR sequences proved rare, with some public TCRs found in many donors.

This chain connects TRBV19 to TRBJ2-1; possible D gene TRBD1, 6 bases. Sequenced material: PBMCs. The sequence was collected from a man between 18 and 29 years old in good health and CMV-seropositive. CDR3: CASKKGTRGYNEQFF. In nucleotides, the CDR3 is TGTGCCAGTAAAAAAGGAACTAGGGGGTACAATGAGCAGTTCTTC.